A single sample is the source of the 5 T cell receptor beta chains below, sequenced in a study of T cell clusters in autoimmune cytopenias (dated by TCRdb to the late 2010s). TRB amplification used about 260 ng of peripheral blood genomic DNA, 30,000 to 40,000 genome equivalents, per sample. Sequenced using an Illumina MiSeq. TRB rearrangements were amplified by multiplex PCR following a touch-down protocol, with the TRB-A and TRB-B primer pools mixed in one tube. TCRdb reprocessed the reads and assigns one entry to each CDR3 protein sequence, leaving out DNA. Per the sample table, the count is around 7,700 distinct CDR3 sequences. Approximately 4.5% of the sample rests with the top ten. These same data were also listed under a study on T cell repertoires in aging, cancer and after chemotherapy.

Sequencing was performed on peripheral blood. These receptors were obtained from a human donor in good health.

Frequency places this clonotype as medium-sized. The chain combines TRBV29-1 with TRBJ2-2; the TRBD2 assignment by TCRdb is unverifiable without DNA. The CDR3 has 15 amino acids. Per germline, CDR1 SQVTM and CDR2 ANQGSEA. The CDR3 protein is CSVDTGLAGTGELFF.

The chain has TRBV5-5 and TRBJ2-1; the TCRdb D gene call, TRBD1, has no DNA to confirm it. The CDR3 consists of 13 residues. Germline V lookup: CDR1 SGHKS, CDR2 YYEKEE (reference sequence). The CDR3 sequence is CASTPSSIHEQFF.

This rearrangement joins TRBV6-6 to TRBJ1-4. Germline lookup yields CDR1 MNHNY and CDR2 SVGAGI (reference sequence). CDR3 length: 14 amino acids. CDR3 amino acids: CASPTTGVNEKLFF.

This chain uses TRBV7-2 with TRBJ1-2. The germline V gene has CDR1 SGHTA and CDR2 FQGNSA. The CDR3 spans 15 residues. This chain's CDR3 is CASSARLAGDYGYTF.

According to its frequency, this clonotype is medium-sized. The chain uses TRBV7-4 and TRBJ2-7; TCRdb reports TRBD1, a call that lacks DNA to check it against. The germline gives CDR1 SGHVT, CDR2 SQSDAQ. The CDR3 totals 16 residues. CDR3: CASRYPRTGSHYEQYF.